This is a list of T cell receptor beta chains from one sample in a study of OX40 agonist ivuxolimab in advanced cancers. Generated by immunoSEQ multiplex PCR, the TCRdb table keeps only in-frame clones and is missing some. The data show over 65,000 clones, about 82% seen once. This material consisted of CD4+ or CD8+ T cells sorted from blood, taken in a trial of the OX40 agonist ivuxolimab. Receptor source: an adult with an advanced solid tumor such as melanoma, head and neck, liver or kidney cancer. Both conserved end residues are part of each CDR3. D genes are given only for firm matches. Size is stated for part of the rows, as once, few or many counts, or as a class when the clone is expanded.

-	TRBV6-5	TRBD2	TRBJ2-3	TGTGCCAGCATGGGCTCTGGACTAGCTACAGATACGCAGTATTTT	CASMGSGLATDTQYF
-	TRBV9	-	TRBJ1-1	TGTGCCAGCAGCACGACAGGGAACACTGAAGCTTTCTTT	CASSTTGNTEAFF
-	TRBV18	-	TRBJ2-2	TGTGCCAGCTCACCACCGAGGGGGACCGGGGAGCTGTTTTTT	CASSPPRGTGELFF
-	TRBV6-6	-	TRBJ2-7	TGTGCCAGCAGTTACAGGGAGCTTCTTTACTTC	CASSYRELLYF
-	TRBV4-2	-	TRBJ1-5	TGTGCCAGCAGCGTCCGGGGCTCGGGGCAGCCCCAGCATTTT	CASSVRGSGQPQHF
few	TRBV6-1	TRBD1	TRBJ2-2	TGTGCCAGCAGTGTTGGACAGGTTAACACCGGGGAGCTGTTTTTT	CASSVGQVNTGELFF
-	TRBV7-3	-	TRBJ2-5	TGTGCCAGCAGCTTGACCCTAGCTTCGGCCCAGTACTTC	CASSLTLASAQYF
-	TRBV9	-	TRBJ2-5	TGTGCCAGCAGCGCCGGGACCCCAACGTACCAAGAGACCCAGTACTTC	CASSAGTPTYQETQYF
-	TRBV4-1	-	TRBJ1-2	TGCGCCAGCAGCCAAGAACTCGGGGTTACCTCCTATGGCTACACCTTC	CASSQELGVTSYGYTF
-	TRBV5-6	-	TRBJ1-6	TGTGCCAGCAGCTTTGAGAGCCCTAATTCACCCCTCCACTTT	CASSFESPNSPLHF